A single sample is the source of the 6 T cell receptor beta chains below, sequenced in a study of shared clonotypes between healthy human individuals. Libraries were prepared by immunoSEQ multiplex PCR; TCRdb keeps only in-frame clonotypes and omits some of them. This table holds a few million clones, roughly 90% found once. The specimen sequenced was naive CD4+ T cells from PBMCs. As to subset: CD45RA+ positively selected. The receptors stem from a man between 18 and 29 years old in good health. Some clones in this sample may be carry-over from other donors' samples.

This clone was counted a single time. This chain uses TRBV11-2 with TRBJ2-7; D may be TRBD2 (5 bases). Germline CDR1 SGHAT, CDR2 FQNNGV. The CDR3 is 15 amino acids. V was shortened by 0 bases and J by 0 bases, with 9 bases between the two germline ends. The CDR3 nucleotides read TGTGCCAGCAGCTTAGATTTGGGGAGCTCCTACGAGCAGTACTTC. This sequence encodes CASSLDLGSSYEQYF. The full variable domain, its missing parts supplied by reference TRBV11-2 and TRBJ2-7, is EAGVAQSPRYKIIEKRQSVAFWCNPISGHATLYWYQQILGQGPKLLIQFQNNGVVDDSQLPKDRFSAERLKGVDSTLKIQPAKLEDSAVYLCASSLDLGSSYEQYFGPGTRLTVT.

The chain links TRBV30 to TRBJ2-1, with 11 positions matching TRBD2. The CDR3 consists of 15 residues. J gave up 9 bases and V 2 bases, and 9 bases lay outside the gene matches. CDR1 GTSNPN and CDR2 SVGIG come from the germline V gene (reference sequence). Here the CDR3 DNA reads TGTGCCTGGAGTCTCGTAGCGGGAGGGGAAATTGAGCAGTTCTTC. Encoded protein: CAWSLVAGGEIEQFF.

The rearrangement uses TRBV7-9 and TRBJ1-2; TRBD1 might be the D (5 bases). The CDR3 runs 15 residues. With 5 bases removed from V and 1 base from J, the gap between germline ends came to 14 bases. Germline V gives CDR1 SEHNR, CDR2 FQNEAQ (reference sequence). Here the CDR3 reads CASSALGGGNYGYTF. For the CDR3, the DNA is TGTGCCAGCAGCGCCCTTGGGGGGGGTAACTATGGCTACACCTTC.

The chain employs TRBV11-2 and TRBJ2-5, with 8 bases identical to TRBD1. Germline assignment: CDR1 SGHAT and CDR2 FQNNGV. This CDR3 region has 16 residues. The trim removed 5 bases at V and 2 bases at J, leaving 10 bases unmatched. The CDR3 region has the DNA TGTGCCAGCAGCATAAGACAGGGGCGGACGCAAGAGACCCAGTACTTC. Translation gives CASSIRQGRTQETQYF.

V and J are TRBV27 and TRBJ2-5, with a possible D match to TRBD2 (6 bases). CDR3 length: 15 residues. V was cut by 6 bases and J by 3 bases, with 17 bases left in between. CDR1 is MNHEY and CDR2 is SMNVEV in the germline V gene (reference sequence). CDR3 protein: CASRKGPGLEETQYF. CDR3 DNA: TGTGCCAGCAGAAAAGGACCGGGACTTGAAGAGACCCAGTACTTC.

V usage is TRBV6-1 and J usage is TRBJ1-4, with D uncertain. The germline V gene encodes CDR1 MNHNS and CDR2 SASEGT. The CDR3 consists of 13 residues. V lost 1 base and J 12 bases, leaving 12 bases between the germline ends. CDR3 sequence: CASSEVPEGQLFF. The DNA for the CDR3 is TGTGCCAGCAGTGAAGTTCCAGAGGGCCAACTGTTTTTT.